This entry concerns a single T cell receptor beta chain. The source of the sample is a study of blood T cell repertoires in COVID-19. In the original analysis: From reference gene primer amplification, estimates of nucleated cell counts were derived. Data came from immunoSEQ multiplex PCR; TCRdb stores just in-frame clones and leaves some out. Clone size and V and J calls were adopted from that table, with D and trimming inferred from the DNA. The repertoire holds hundreds of thousands of clones, 85% seen once, with 3.6% in the top ten. With 4 bases clipped from V and 3 bases from J, the junction kept 5 bases outside the gene matches. This CDR3 has 15 residues. Germline V gene data show CDR1 as MDHEN and CDR2 as SYDVKM.

The chain couples TRBV28 to TRBJ2-7, with 11 bases matching TRBD1. The receptor was isolated from a woman aged 18-29 years with acute or convalescent COVID-19. Sample: peripheral blood. The CDR3 loop reads CASSYRDRGFYEQYF. Here the CDR3 DNA reads TGTGCCAGCAGTTACCGGGACAGGGGGTTCTACGAGCAGTACTTC.